Here is one TCR beta chain with its context. What it binds is not known. CDR3 length equals 14 residues. Trimming stripped 6 bases from V and 7 bases from J, with 16 bases between. Germline V lookup: CDR1 MNHEY, CDR2 SMNVEV (reference sequence). What was sequenced were expressed TCRB transcripts, since all of the isolated RNA had been reverse transcribed. The assay was immunoSEQ multiplex PCR, and TCRdb's table has in-frame clones only and misses some. The sample lists about 220,000 clones; about a tenth were seen once. This sample was included in a study of beta chain features in type 1 diabetes. Regarding the study as a whole: When cDNA is sequenced, cells with high TCR expression could be over-represented.

Isolation of CD4+ naive, central memory, regulatory and stem cell-like memory cells was achieved by sorting via CD45RO/CCR7/CD25/CD127/CD95/CD27. Sequencing was performed on central memory CD4+ T cells from blood. The gene calls are TRBV27 and TRBJ2-4; D is perhaps TRBD2 (6 bases). This clonotype originated in a man between 18 and 29 years old in good health. The CDR3 sequence: CASRLREGGNIQYF. CDR3 in DNA: TGTGCCAGCAGGCTGCGAGAGGGAGGCAACATTCAGTACTTC.